This is a list of T cell receptor beta chains from one sample in a study of blood T cell repertoires in COVID-19. Profiled with immunoSEQ multiplex PCR; TCRdb holds only in-frame clones, not every one. The table shows about 340,000 clones, with about 92% occurring only once. Sequencing was done on a sample of PBMCs or T cells enriched from blood (not recorded which). The receptors were gathered from a woman aged 25 to 39 who had recovered from COVID-19. Each CDR3 is given with its conserved first and last residue. D genes are given only for firm matches. Clone size is given for some rows only: seen once, a few or many times, or a class if the clone is expanded.

clone size: -
J gene: TRBJ2-1
V gene: TRBV7-2
D gene: TRBD2
CDR3 DNA: TGTGCCAGCAGCAGACGAGCGGGAGGAGGGAACGATGAGCAGTTCTTC
CDR3 protein: CASSRRAGGGNDEQFF

clone size: -
J gene: TRBJ1-1
V gene: TRBV18
D gene: -
CDR3 DNA: TGTGCCAGCTCACCACCGAACGTGGGCCCGAACACTGAAGCTTTCTTT
CDR3 protein: CASSPPNVGPNTEAFF

clone size: -
J gene: TRBJ2-7
V gene: TRBV29-1
D gene: TRBD1
CDR3 DNA: TGCAGCGTGGATCTGAGGACAGGAGCTACCTACGAGCAGTACTTC
CDR3 protein: CSVDLRTGATYEQYF

clone size: -
J gene: TRBJ1-1
V gene: TRBV4-1
D gene: -
CDR3 DNA: TGCGCCAGCAGCTTTGGACAGCACACTGAAGCTTTCTTT
CDR3 protein: CASSFGQHTEAFF

clone size: -
J gene: TRBJ2-3
V gene: TRBV7-3
D gene: TRBD2
CDR3 DNA: TGTGCCAGCAGTCCCATAGCGGGAGCCGGGGATACGCAGTATTTT
CDR3 protein: CASSPIAGAGDTQYF

clone size: -
J gene: TRBJ2-1
V gene: TRBV11-2
D gene: -
CDR3 DNA: TGTGCCAGCAGCCCATCTAGTCCGCACAATGAGCAGTTCTTC
CDR3 protein: CASSPSSPHNEQFF

clone size: -
J gene: TRBJ1-2
V gene: TRBV3-1/TRBV3-2
D gene: -
CDR3 DNA: TGTGCCAGCAGCCAGTTGTCAGGGAACTATGGCTACACCTTC
CDR3 protein: CASSQLSGNYGYTF

clone size: -
J gene: TRBJ2-1
V gene: TRBV15
D gene: TRBD2
CDR3 DNA: TGTGCCACCCTAGCGGGAGGATTGAATGAGCAGTTCTTC
CDR3 protein: CATLAGGLNEQFF

clone size: -
J gene: TRBJ1-2
V gene: TRBV28
D gene: TRBD1
CDR3 DNA: TGTGCCAGCAGCTCGGGACAGGGGGCTGTCTATGGCTACACCTTC
CDR3 protein: CASSSGQGAVYGYTF

clone size: -
J gene: TRBJ1-2
V gene: TRBV5-4
D gene: -
CDR3 DNA: TGTGCCAGCAGACCAGACAGGTTTGATGGCTACACCTTC
CDR3 protein: CASRPDRFDGYTF

clone size: once
J gene: TRBJ2-5
V gene: TRBV5-6
D gene: TRBD2
CDR3 DNA: TGTGCCAGCAGAAGCGGGGGGGCCTTTTCAGAGACCCAGTACTTC
CDR3 protein: CASRSGGAFSETQYF

clone size: once
J gene: TRBJ1-1
V gene: TRBV7-9
D gene: -
CDR3 DNA: TGTGCCAGCAGCTCCATAGGGGGGGTCGAGGGCACTGAAGCTTTCTTT
CDR3 protein: CASSSIGGVEGTEAFF

clone size: -
J gene: TRBJ2-7
V gene: TRBV7-2
D gene: -
CDR3 DNA: TGTGCCAGCAGCTTACAGGTCCGAGGGGAGCAGTACTTC
CDR3 protein: CASSLQVRGEQYF

clone size: -
J gene: TRBJ1-3
V gene: TRBV13
D gene: TRBD1
CDR3 DNA: TGTGCCAGCAGCCCCCGACAGGGGGTCTCTGGAAACACCATATATTTT
CDR3 protein: CASSPRQGVSGNTIYF

clone size: -
J gene: TRBJ1-3
V gene: TRBV4-2
D gene: TRBD1
CDR3 DNA: TGTGCCAGCAGCCAAAATGGACAGGGGGGAAACTCTGGAAACACCATATATTTT
CDR3 protein: CASSQNGQGGNSGNTIYF

clone size: few
J gene: TRBJ1-4
V gene: TRBV19
D gene: -
CDR3 DNA: TGTGCCAGTAGTATGACGGGTGAAAAACTGTTTTTT
CDR3 protein: CASSMTGEKLFF

clone size: -
J gene: TRBJ1-1
V gene: TRBV3-1/TRBV3-2
D gene: -
CDR3 DNA: TGTGCCAGCAGCCAGTCACGGGGGAACACTGAAGCTTTCTTT
CDR3 protein: CASSQSRGNTEAFF

clone size: -
J gene: TRBJ1-2
V gene: TRBV5-1
D gene: -
CDR3 DNA: TGCGCCAGCAGCCTGGAGGGACATACTAACTATGGCTACACCTTC
CDR3 protein: CASSLEGHTNYGYTF

clone size: -
J gene: TRBJ1-5
V gene: TRBV19
D gene: -
CDR3 DNA: TGTGCCAGTAGTAAGTCAGGGTATAATCAGCCCCAGCATTTT
CDR3 protein: CASSKSGYNQPQHF

clone size: -
J gene: TRBJ2-1
V gene: TRBV5-1
D gene: TRBD1
CDR3 DNA: TGCGCCAGCAGTCCCGGGGCTTTGGGACAGGGAAGGAATGAGCAGTTCTTC
CDR3 protein: CASSPGALGQGRNEQFF

clone size: -
J gene: TRBJ2-7
V gene: TRBV28
D gene: TRBD1
CDR3 DNA: TGTGCCAGCAGTTCCGGGACAGGGGGTGCTGGGGAGCAGTACTTC
CDR3 protein: CASSSGTGGAGEQYF

clone size: -
J gene: TRBJ2-2
V gene: TRBV28
D gene: -
CDR3 DNA: TGTGCCAGCAGACACACAGGGCGAGGAACCGGGGAGCTGTTTTTT
CDR3 protein: CASRHTGRGTGELFF

clone size: -
J gene: TRBJ2-7
V gene: TRBV19
D gene: TRBD2
CDR3 DNA: TGTGCCAGTAGTGGAAAGCGGGGTTCCTACGAGCAGTACTTC
CDR3 protein: CASSGKRGSYEQYF